Following are 19 T cell receptor beta chains from one sample sequenced in a study of CD8 T cell repertoires and HIV-1 epitope variants (TCRdb year 2020). Their specific antigens are unknown. To prepare the library, the immunoSEQ multiplex PCR assay was applied. TCRdb carries this immuneACCESS record with in-frame sequences only. Its versions omit some clonotypes, under half of them owing to an unresolved V gene in the studies checked, with the rest unexplained. The table for this sample lists a few thousand clones; around 70% of them were counted only once. The ten largest clones take up 35% to 55% of the sample. Sequenced: cultured CD8+ T cells derived from PBMCs. The receptor source for this set is a male donor with HIV.

The V and J genes are TRBV6-5 and TRBJ2-4; 7 bases match TRBD1. The CDR3 has 14 amino acids. The germline V gene has CDR1 MNHEY and CDR2 SVGAGI. Unmatched junction bases numbered 6, after V lost 5 bases and J lost 5 bases. This CDR3 reads CASSPGQAQNIQYF. Written as DNA, the CDR3 is TGTGCCAGCAGTCCCGGACAGGCCCAAAACATTCAGTACTTC.

This clone showed up just a few times. CDR3 in DNA: TGTGCCAGCAGCCAGGGGTTAGGCTTTGGTGGCTACACCTTC. This sequence encodes CASSQGLGFGGYTF. The chain has TRBV14 and TRBJ1-2; D ambiguous. V lost 3 bases and J lost 7, with 15 bases in between. CDR1 is SGHDN, CDR2 FVKESK, per germline. The CDR3 sequence is 14 residues long.

The J gene is TRBJ2-7, the V gene TRBV9; 9 nucleotides agree with TRBD1. Germline V lookup: CDR1 SGDLS, CDR2 YYNGEE. The CDR3 is made up of 14 amino acids. V was pared by 0 bases and J by 7 bases, with 5 bases of the junction left unmatched. The CDR3 DNA is TGTGCCAGCAGCGTAGACAGGGGGCAGCGAGAGCAGTACTTC. Its protein is CASSVDRGQREQYF.

The rearrangement uses TRBV7-8 and TRBJ1-4, with D possibly matching TRBD1 (6 bases). V was pared by 3 bases and J by 6 bases, with 14 bases between. Per the germline V gene, CDR1 is SGHVS and CDR2 is FQNEAQ. The CDR3 totals 15 residues. CDR3 nucleotide sequence: TGTGCCAGCAGCTTGGAGGGGGGGGCATATGAAAAACTGTTTTTT. Translation: CASSLEGGAYEKLFF.

The chain carries TRBV28 and TRBJ2-5, with TRBD2 matching 10 bases. The J call may not be correct, given that the DNA end is closer to TRBJ2-7. This CDR3 spans 16 amino acids. The V gene's germline CDR1 is MDHEN and CDR2 SYDVKM. The CDR3 DNA reads as TGTGCCAGCAGTTTAGAGTCTAGCGGGAGCTCCTACGAGCAGTACTTC. Residues: CASSLESSGSSYEQYF.

The chain combines TRBV7-9 with TRBJ2-1, with a tentative D call TRBD2 (6 bases). V was cut by 4 bases and J by 7 bases, with 14 bases left in between. This CDR3 has 14 amino acids. Germline CDR1 reads SEHNR; CDR2 reads FQNEAQ (reference sequence). Here the CDR3 reads CASSSPGGGNEQFF. The CDR3, as DNA: TGTGCCAGCAGCTCCCCCGGTGGGGGGAATGAGCAGTTCTTC.

The V call is TRBV6-4, the J call TRBJ2-2; maybe TRBD1 (6 bases). Germline V lookup: CDR1 MRHNA, CDR2 SNTAGT. V dropped 6 bases and J dropped 4 bases, with 9 bases sitting between them. The CDR3 extends over 13 amino acids. CDR3 protein: CASSSDSTGELFF. The DNA of the CDR3 is TGTGCCAGCAGCTCGGACAGCACCGGGGAGCTGTTTTTT.

V gene TRBV10-2 combines with J gene TRBJ2-7; 8 bases are a match to TRBD1. The CDR3 contains 15 residues. In germline, CDR1 is WSHSY, CDR2 SAAADI. V lost 4 bases, J lost 4 bases, and 9 bases stayed unmatched. The CDR3 DNA sequence: TGCGCCAGCAGTGGAGGACAGGGAAGGAGGTACGAGCAGTACTTC. It is translated as CASSGGQGRRYEQYF.

This chain uses TRBV30 with TRBJ1-4, with TRBD1 identical over 9 bases. The CDR3 spans 14 residues. The junction had 7 bases not matched to a gene; V was cut back by 3 bases and J by 8 bases. In germline, CDR1 is GTSNPN, CDR2 SVGIG (reference sequence). In DNA, the CDR3 is TGTGCCTGGAGCCGTAACAGGGGGCAAGAAAAACTGTTTTTT. Translated, it gives CAWSRNRGQEKLFF.

The J gene is TRBJ1-2, the V gene TRBV19; perhaps TRBD1 as D (5 bases). This CDR3 contains 13 residues. Trimming took off 0 bases at V and 8 bases at J, with 10 bases between the two ends. Germline assignment: CDR1 LNHDA and CDR2 SQIVND (reference sequence). CDR3 region: CASSIDHRGGYTF. CDR3 DNA sequence: TGTGCCAGTAGTATAGATCATCGGGGGGGCTACACCTTC.

The chain employs TRBV19 and TRBJ2-2; D gene unclear. The germline V gene has CDR1 LNHDA and CDR2 SQIVND (reference sequence). Trimming removed 9 bases at V and 4 bases at J, with 21 bases between. The length of the CDR3 is 16 residues. Written as DNA, the CDR3 is TGTGCCAGCTCCCCCTTCCGTCAGGCATTCACCGGGGAGCTGTTTTTT. Translating gives CASSPFRQAFTGELFF.

The CDR3, as DNA: TGTGCCAGTAGTATGTCGGGACTTTACAATGAGCAGTTCTTC. Its translation: CASSMSGLYNEQFF. The chain carries TRBV19 and TRBJ2-1; TRBD2 is a possible D gene (6 bases). The V gene lost 3 bases and the J gene lost 4 bases, with 10 bases spanning the gap. Looked up from germline, CDR1 is LNHDA and CDR2 is SQIVND (reference sequence). CDR3 length: 14 residues.

The chain has TRBV14 and TRBJ2-7, with D perhaps assigned TRBD1 or TRBD2 (5 bases each). CDR1 and CDR2 (germline): SGHDN, FVKESK. Trimming removed 4 bases from V and 2 bases from J, with 15 bases in between. The CDR3 consists of 15 residues. The CDR3 here is CASSPGPNIPYEQYF. CDR3 nucleotide sequence: TGTGCCAGCAGCCCGGGACCCAATATTCCCTACGAGCAGTACTTC.

A remark on this clone: A junction end diverges from the germline sequence, so it may reflect a read error. The chain uses TRBV7-3 and TRBJ1-2; D uncertain. Germline V gives CDR1 SGHTA, CDR2 FQGTGA. This CDR3 has 16 residues. The CDR3 region is CASSQDPPDLDYGYTF. CDR3 nucleotides: TGCGCCAGCAGCCAAGATCCCCCAGACTTGGACTATGGCTACACCTTC.

This sequence joins TRBV5-4 and TRBJ2-1, with TRBD1 identical over 8 bases. CDR1 and CDR2 (germline): SGHNT, YYREEE (reference sequence). V shed 0 bases, J shed 6 bases, and the junction held 8 bases outside the gene matches. This CDR3 is built from 16 residues. The CDR3 is CASSLVVGGTGNEQFF. For the CDR3, the DNA is TGTGCCAGCAGCTTGGTTGTTGGCGGGACAGGCAATGAGCAGTTCTTC.

The V and J genes are TRBV10-2 and TRBJ2-3; TRBD2 is a possible D gene (5 bases). Germline CDR1 reads WSHSY; CDR2 reads SAAADI. The CDR3 is 17 amino acids. Trimming removed 3 bases at V and 2 bases at J, with 18 bases between. The CDR3 spells CASSDGNSESFTDTQYF. The CDR3 DNA sequence: TGCGCCAGCAGTGACGGGAATAGCGAGAGCTTCACAGATACGCAGTATTTT.

The chain combines TRBV7-9 with TRBJ1-4, with D unresolved. Germline loops: CDR1 SEHNR, CDR2 FQNEAQ (reference sequence). V shed 5 bases and J shed 0 bases, with 7 bases lying between them. CDR3 size: 14 residues. CDR3 in amino acids: CASSLGTTNEKLFF. As DNA, the CDR3 is TGTGCCAGCAGCCTAGGGACAACTAATGAAAAACTGTTTTTT. Full variable domain (missing parts from reference TRBV7-9 and TRBJ1-4): DTGVSQNPRHKITKRGQNVTFRCDPISEHNRLYWYRQTLGQGPEFLTYFQNEAQLEKSRLLSDRFSAERPKGSFSTLEIQRTEQGDSAMYLCASSLGTTNEKLFFGSGTQLSVL.

A few counts support this clone. The V gene is TRBV4-3, the J gene TRBJ2-1; no reliable D call. Trimming pared 0 bases from V and 7 bases from J, leaving 10 bases between. Germline V gene data show CDR1 as LGHNA and CDR2 as YSLEER. The CDR3 covers 14 residues. The CDR3 DNA sequence: TGCGCCAGCAGCCAAGATACAGAAGGAAATGAGCAGTTCTTC. Encoded protein: CASSQDTEGNEQFF.

J is TRBJ2-7 and V is TRBV28; D tentatively reads TRBD1 or TRBD2 (7 bases each). The CDR3 sequence is 17 residues long. Germline CDR1 MDHEN, CDR2 SYDVKM. Between the trimmed V and J ends, which lost 5 bases and 2 bases, there was a span of 22 bases. The CDR3 is CASSPMGEGAFTYEQYF. The CDR3 nucleotides are TGTGCCAGCAGTCCTATGGGGGAGGGGGCGTTTACCTACGAGCAGTACTTC.